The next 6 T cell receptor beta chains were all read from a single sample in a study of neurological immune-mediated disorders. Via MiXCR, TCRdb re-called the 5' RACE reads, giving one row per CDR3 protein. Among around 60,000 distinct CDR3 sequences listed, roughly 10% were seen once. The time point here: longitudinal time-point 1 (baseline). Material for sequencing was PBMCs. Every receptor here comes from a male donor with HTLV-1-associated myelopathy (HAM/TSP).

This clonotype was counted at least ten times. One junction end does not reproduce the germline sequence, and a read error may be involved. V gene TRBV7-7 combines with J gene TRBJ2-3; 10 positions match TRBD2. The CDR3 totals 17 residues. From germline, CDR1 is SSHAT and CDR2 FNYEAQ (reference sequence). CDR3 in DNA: TGTGCTAGCAGCTTAGCGTCTAGCGGGGGAGACACAGATACGCAGTATTTT. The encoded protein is CASSLASSGGDTDTQYF.

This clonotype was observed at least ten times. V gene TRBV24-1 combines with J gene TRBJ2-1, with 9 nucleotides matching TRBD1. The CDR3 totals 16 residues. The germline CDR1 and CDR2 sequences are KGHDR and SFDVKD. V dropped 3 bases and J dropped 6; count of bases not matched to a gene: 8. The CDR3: CATSDPYRGRFNEQFF. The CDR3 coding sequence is TGTGCCACCAGTGATCCCTACAGGGGGCGATTCAATGAGCAGTTCTTC.

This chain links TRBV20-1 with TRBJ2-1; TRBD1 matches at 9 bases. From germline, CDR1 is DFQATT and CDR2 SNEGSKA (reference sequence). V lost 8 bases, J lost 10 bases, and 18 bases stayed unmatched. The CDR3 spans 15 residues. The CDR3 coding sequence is TGCAGTTCTATGGTCGGACAGGGGCATTCCTACGAGCAGTTCTTC. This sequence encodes CSSMVGQGHSYEQFF.

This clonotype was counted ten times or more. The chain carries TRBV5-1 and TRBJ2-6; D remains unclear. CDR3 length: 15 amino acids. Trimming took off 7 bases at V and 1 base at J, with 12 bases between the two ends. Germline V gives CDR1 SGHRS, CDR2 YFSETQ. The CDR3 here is CASRRAVSGANVLTF. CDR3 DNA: TGCGCCAGCCGCCGGGCAGTATCTGGGGCCAACGTCCTGACTTTC.

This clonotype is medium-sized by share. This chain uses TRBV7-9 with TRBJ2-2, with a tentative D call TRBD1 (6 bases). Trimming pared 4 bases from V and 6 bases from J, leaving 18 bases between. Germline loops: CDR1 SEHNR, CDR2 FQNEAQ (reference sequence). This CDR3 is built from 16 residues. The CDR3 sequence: CASSSPQGRNPGELFF. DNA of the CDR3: TGTGCCAGCAGCTCCCCGCAGGGGCGGAATCCCGGGGAGCTGTTTTTT.

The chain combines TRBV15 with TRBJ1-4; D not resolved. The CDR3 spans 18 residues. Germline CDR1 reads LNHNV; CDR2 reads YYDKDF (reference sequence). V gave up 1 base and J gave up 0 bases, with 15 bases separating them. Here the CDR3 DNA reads TGTGCCACCAGCAGAGCCCCCTTAGGGCCTGCAACTAATGAAAAACTGTTTTTT. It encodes CATSRAPLGPATNEKLFF. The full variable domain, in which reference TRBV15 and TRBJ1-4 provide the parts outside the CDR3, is DAMVIQNPRYQVTQFGKPVTLSCSQTLNHNVMYWYQQKSSQAPKLLFHYYDKDFNNEADTPDNFQSRRPNTSFCFLDIRSPGLGDTAMYLCATSRAPLGPATNEKLFFGSGTQLSVL.